This TCR beta chain emerged from a study of blood T cell repertoires in COVID-19. Study details: Researchers got acute and convalescent COVID-19 samples from the United States, Italy and Spain.

Trimming shortened V by 6 bases and J by 10 bases, and 13 bases separated the two germline ends. CDR1 is WNHNN, CDR2 SYGVQD, per germline (reference sequence). The CDR3 is 12 residues long. Each participant's cohort was designated according to participant-reported clinical history. Profiled with immunoSEQ multiplex PCR; TCRdb holds only in-frame clones, not every one. The sample yields around 470,000 clones, roughly 91% seen once. The clonotype originates from a man younger than 35 who had recovered from COVID-19. The sample was PBMCs or T cells enriched from blood (not recorded which). This sequence joins TRBV10-1 and TRBJ2-1, with D maybe TRBD2 (6 bases). The CDR3 is CASSVEGREQFF. The CDR3 DNA reads TGCGCCAGCAGCGTGGAGGGAAGGGAGCAGTTCTTC.